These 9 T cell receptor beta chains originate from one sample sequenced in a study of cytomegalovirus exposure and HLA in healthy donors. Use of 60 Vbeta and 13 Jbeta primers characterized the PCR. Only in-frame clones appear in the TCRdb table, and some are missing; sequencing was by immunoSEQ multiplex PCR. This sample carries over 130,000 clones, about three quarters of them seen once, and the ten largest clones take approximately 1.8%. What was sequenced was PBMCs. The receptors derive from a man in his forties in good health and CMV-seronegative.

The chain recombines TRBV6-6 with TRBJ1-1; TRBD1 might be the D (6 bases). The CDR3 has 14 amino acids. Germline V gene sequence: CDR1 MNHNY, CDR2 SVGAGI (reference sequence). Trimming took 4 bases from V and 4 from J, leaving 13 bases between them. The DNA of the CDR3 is TGTGCCAGCAGTTCGCCCGCAGGGGCCACTGAAGCTTTCTTT. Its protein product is CASSSPAGATEAFF.

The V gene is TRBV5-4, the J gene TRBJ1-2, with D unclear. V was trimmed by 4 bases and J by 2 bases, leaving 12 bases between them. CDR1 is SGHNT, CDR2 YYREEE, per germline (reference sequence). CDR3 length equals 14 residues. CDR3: CASSPGVGNYGYTF. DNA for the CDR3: TGTGCCAGCAGCCCGGGAGTAGGGAACTATGGCTACACCTTC.

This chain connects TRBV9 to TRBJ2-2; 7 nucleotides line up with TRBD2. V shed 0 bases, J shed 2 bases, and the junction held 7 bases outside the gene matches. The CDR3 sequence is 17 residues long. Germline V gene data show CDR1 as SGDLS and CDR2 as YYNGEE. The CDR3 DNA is TGTGCCAGCAGCGTAGGGGGGGGACTATTTAACACCGGGGAGCTGTTTTTT. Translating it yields CASSVGGGLFNTGELFF. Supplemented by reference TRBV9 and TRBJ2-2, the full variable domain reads DSGVTQTPKHLITATGQRVTLRCSPRSGDLSVYWYQQSLDQGLQFLIQYYNGEERAKGNILERFSAQQFPDLHSELNLSSLELGDSALYFCASSVGGGLFNTGELFFGEGSRLTVL.

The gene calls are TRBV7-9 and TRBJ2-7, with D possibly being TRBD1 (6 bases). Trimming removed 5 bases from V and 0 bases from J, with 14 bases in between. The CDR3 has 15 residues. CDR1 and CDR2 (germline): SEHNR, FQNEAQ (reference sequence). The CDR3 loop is CASSPLDRFSYEQYF. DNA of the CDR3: TGTGCCAGCAGCCCCCTCGACAGGTTCTCCTACGAGCAGTACTTC.

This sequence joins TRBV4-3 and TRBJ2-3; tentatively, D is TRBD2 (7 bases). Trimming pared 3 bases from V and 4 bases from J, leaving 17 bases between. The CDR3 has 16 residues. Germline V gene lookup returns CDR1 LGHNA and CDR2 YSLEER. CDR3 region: CASSHLGGQGSDTQYF. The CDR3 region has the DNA TGCGCCAGCAGCCATCTCGGGGGGCAAGGATCAGATACGCAGTATTTT.

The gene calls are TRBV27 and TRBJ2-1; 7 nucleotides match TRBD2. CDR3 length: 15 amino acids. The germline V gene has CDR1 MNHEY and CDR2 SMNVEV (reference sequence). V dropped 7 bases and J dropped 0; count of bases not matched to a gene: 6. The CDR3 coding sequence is TGTGCCAGCACAAGCGGGGCGAGCTCCTACAATGAGCAGTTCTTC. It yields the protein CASTSGASSYNEQFF.

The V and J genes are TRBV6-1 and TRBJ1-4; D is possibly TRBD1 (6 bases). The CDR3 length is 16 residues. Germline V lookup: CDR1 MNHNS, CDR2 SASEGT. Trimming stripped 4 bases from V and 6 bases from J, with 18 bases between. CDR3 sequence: CASSGDQGWSDEKLFF. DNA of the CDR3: TGTGCCAGCAGTGGAGACCAGGGGTGGTCGGATGAAAAACTGTTTTTT.

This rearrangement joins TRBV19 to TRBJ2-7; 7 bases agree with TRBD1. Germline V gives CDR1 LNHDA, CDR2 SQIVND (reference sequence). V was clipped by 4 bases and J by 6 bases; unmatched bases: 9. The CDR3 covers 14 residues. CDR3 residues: CASSTVTGMGEQYF. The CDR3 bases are TGTGCCAGTAGTACAGTGACAGGGATGGGCGAGCAGTACTTC.

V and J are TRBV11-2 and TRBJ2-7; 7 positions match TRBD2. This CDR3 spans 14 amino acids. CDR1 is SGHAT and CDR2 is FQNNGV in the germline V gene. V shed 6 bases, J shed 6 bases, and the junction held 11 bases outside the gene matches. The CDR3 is CASSYEDGGSEQYF. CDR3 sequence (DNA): TGTGCCAGCAGTTACGAGGACGGGGGGAGCGAGCAGTACTTC.